This T cell receptor beta chain appears in the sequencing data of a study of cytomegalovirus exposure and HLA in healthy donors. Study at large: Counted in an early data release were about 85 million unique TCRs from HLA-typed donors.

PCR was performed using 60 Vbeta and 13 Jbeta primers. TCRdb keeps only in-frame clones here, not all; method: immunoSEQ multiplex PCR. The sample includes roughly 200,000 clones, about 77% of them seen just once. V lost 5 bases, J lost 5 bases, and 11 bases stayed unmatched. CDR1 and CDR2 (germline): MGHDK, SYGVNS. This CDR3 has 16 amino acids. Study observations and caveats: Some 150 TCR beta chains were listed as cytomegalovirus-associated. Segments of the TCR beta V type were, in most cases, productive about 87% or about 30% of the time in an earlier analysis. Further analysis was carried out later, and it showed several of the most significant clusters appearing linked to common viral pathogens.

With regard to this clone: The antigen is unknown.

The gene calls are TRBV25-1 and TRBJ1-5; 8 bases line up with TRBD1. The sample comprised PBMCs. The TCR comes from a female donor in good health and CMV-seronegative. As DNA, the CDR3 is TGTGCCAGCAGTCCGAGAGACAGGGGAGTAGATCAGCCCCAGCATTTT. Encoded protein: CASSPRDRGVDQPQHF.